A selection of T cell receptor beta chains follows, all from one sample in a study of blood T cell repertoires in COVID-19. Using immunoSEQ multiplex PCR, the repertoire was profiled, and TCRdb retains in-frame clones only, with some absent. This sample has around 200,000 clones; 80% to 90% occur once, and the top ten carry about 4.7%. Sequenced sample: PBMCs or T cells enriched from blood (not recorded which). These receptors originate from a woman between 25 and 40 years old who had been exposed to COVID-19. Both conserved end residues are part of each CDR3. A D gene is named only where the DNA matches it firmly. Clone size is shown for a subset of rows, as once, few, many or a class of expanded clone.

>TRBJ1-1|TRBV28|-|-
TGTGCCAGCAGTCGGACAGTGAACACTGAAGCTTTCTTT
CASSRTVNTEAFF
>TRBJ2-7|TRBV27|TRBD2|-
TGTGCCAGCAGTTTATCGGGGGCGGGGGGGCCTTTGTACGAGCAGTACTTC
CASSLSGAGGPLYEQYF
>TRBJ1-6|TRBV11-3|-|-
TGTGCCAGCAGCCCGCGGGATTTTAATTCACCCCTCCACTTT
CASSPRDFNSPLHF
>TRBJ2-5|TRBV5-6|TRBD2|-
TGTGCCAGCAGCTCTCAGGGACTAGCGAGGGAGACCCAGTACTTC
CASSSQGLARETQYF
>TRBJ2-5|TRBV7-8|TRBD1|-
TGTGCCAGCAGCCCAACCCCGGGACAGGGGGAAGAGACCCAGTACTTC
CASSPTPGQGEETQYF
>TRBJ1-3|TRBV6-5|-|-
TGTGCCAGCAGTACCGGCGGGGGAAACACCATATATTTT
CASSTGGGNTIYF
>TRBJ2-4|TRBV6-5|TRBD2|-
TGTGCCAGTAGCGGGGGGGCGTGGGACATTCAGTACTTC
CASSGGAWDIQYF
>TRBJ1-2|TRBV5-1|-|-
TGCGCCAGCAGCTTGGGGCAGGGTTCTCTTTCTAACTATGGCTACACCTTC
CASSLGQGSLSNYGYTF
>TRBJ2-7|TRBV19|TRBD1|-
TGTGCCAGTAGTATACTAGGGGACAGTTACGAGCAGTACTTC
CASSILGDSYEQYF
>TRBJ1-4|TRBV11-3|-|-
TGTGCCAGCAGCTTCCGGTCGCAAAATGAAAAACTGTTTTTT
CASSFRSQNEKLFF
>TRBJ1-2|TRBV2|TRBD1|-
TGTGCCAGCAGTTCTCAGGGGGCTGGCTATGGCTACACCTTC
CASSSQGAGYGYTF
>TRBJ1-6|TRBV12-5|-|few
TGTGCTAGTGGTTTGGAGGGACAAGCGAAAAGGAATTCACCCCTCCACTTT
CASGLEGQAKRNSPLHF
>TRBJ1-3|TRBV2|-|-
TGTGCCAGCACGGCGGCTGCTGGAAACACCATATATTTT
CASTAAAGNTIYF
>TRBJ2-5|TRBV30|-|-
TGTGCCTGGAGCTACAGGGACGGAGAGACCCAGTACTTC
CAWSYRDGETQYF
>TRBJ1-1|TRBV6-5|-|-
TGTGCCGCGAGGGTACTGATGAACACTGAAGCTTTCTTT
CAARVLMNTEAFF
>TRBJ1-2|TRBV7-2|TRBD1|-
TGTGCCAGCAGCTTATACCCTAGGGGGCAGGATGGCTACACCTTC
CASSLYPRGQDGYTF
>TRBJ1-1|TRBV5-1|-|-
TGCGCCAGCAGCTTTCAGGGTTCCATGAACACTGAAGCTTTCTTT
CASSFQGSMNTEAFF
>TRBJ1-3|TRBV5-1|-|once
TGCGCCAGCAGCTTGGAGGCACAGCGGTCTGGAAACACCATATATTTT
CASSLEAQRSGNTIYF
>TRBJ2-7|TRBV5-1|TRBD1|-
TGCGCCAGCAGCTTGGAAGGACAGGGAGCCTACGAGCAGTACTTC
CASSLEGQGAYEQYF
>TRBJ2-7|TRBV19|-|-
TGTGCCAGTAGTATAGAACAGGCCTCTAGCGAGCAGTACTTC
CASSIEQASSEQYF
>TRBJ2-3|TRBV7-9|-|-
TGTGCCAGCAGCTTGAGCATTAGCACAGATACGCAGTATTTT
CASSLSISTDTQYF
>TRBJ1-1|TRBV6-1|TRBD1|-
TGTGCCAGCAGTGAAGGGATCAGGACAGGGCTTGAAGCTTTCTTT
CASSEGIRTGLEAFF
>TRBJ2-5|TRBV9|TRBD2|-
TGTGCCAGCAGCGTAGCTCCAGGGACTAGCGGGCAAGAGACCCAGTACTTC
CASSVAPGTSGQETQYF
>TRBJ2-3|TRBV9|TRBD1|-
TGTGCCAGCAGCGTAGGAAGAGCGTGGGACAGGGGCACAGATACGCAGTATTTT
CASSVGRAWDRGTDTQYF
>TRBJ2-1|TRBV24-1|TRBD2|once
TGTGCCACCAGTGATAGCGGGGGGGCCATCTACAATGAGCAGTTCTTC
CATSDSGGAIYNEQFF
>TRBJ2-7|TRBV7-6|TRBD1|-
TGTGCCAGCAGCGTCTCCGCCGGGACAGGGTCCCACGAGCAGTACTTC
CASSVSAGTGSHEQYF
>TRBJ2-1|TRBV7-7|-|-
TGTGCTAGCAGCTCCCGACCCGAGGGTGAGCAGTTCTTC
CASSSRPEGEQFF
>TRBJ1-5|TRBV5-6|-|-
TGTGCCAGCAGCTTCTCGGGACTTAGCAATCAGCCCCAGCATTTT
CASSFSGLSNQPQHF
>TRBJ2-2|TRBV11-3|-|-
TGTGCCAGCAGCTTAGTTACGGGCACCGGGGAGCTGTTTTTT
CASSLVTGTGELFF
>TRBJ2-3|TRBV5-6|-|-
TGTGCCAGCAGCAGAGTGACAGGCCCCAAACGCACAGATACGCAGTATTTT
CASSRVTGPKRTDTQYF
>TRBJ1-6|TRBV9|TRBD1|-
TGTGCCAGCAGTGAAGACAGGGCTCGGTCACCCCTCCACTTT
CASSEDRARSPLHF
>TRBJ1-6|TRBV2|TRBD1|-
TGTGCCAGCAACTTACAGGGGGGGAGCGGTAATTCACCCCTCCACTTT
CASNLQGGSGNSPLHF
>TRBJ2-2|TRBV12-5|-|-
TGTGCTAGTGGTTTGCCCCTCGCCGGGGAGCTGTTTTTT
CASGLPLAGELFF
>TRBJ1-6|TRBV6-5|TRBD1|-
TGTGCCAGCAGTTCAGAGGGGACAGCGGAAGATTCACCCCTCCACTTT
CASSSEGTAEDSPLHF
>TRBJ2-7|TRBV5-1|-|-
TGCGCCAGCAGCTTGCCCCAGGCGGGGTTCCACGAGCAGTACTTC
CASSLPQAGFHEQYF
>TRBJ1-5|TRBV3-1/TRBV3-2|-|few
TGTGCCAGCAGCCCCCGTTCTCAGCCCCAGCATTTT
CASSPRSQPQHF
>TRBJ1-1|TRBV30|-|-
TGTGCCTGGAGTTTCCCCGGGACATTACGCACTGAAGCTTTCTTT
CAWSFPGTLRTEAFF
>TRBJ1-2|TRBV3-1/TRBV3-2|TRBD1|-
TGTGCCAGCAGCCAAGGACAGGGGGATGGCTACACCTTC
CASSQGQGDGYTF
>TRBJ2-7|TRBV5-1|-|-
TGCGCCAGCACCAAGGACAAGGCTGTCTACGAGCAGTACTTC
CASTKDKAVYEQYF
>TRBJ1-2|TRBV24-1|-|-
TGTGCCACCAGTGACAGGGGATTTAACTATGGCTACACCTTC
CATSDRGFNYGYTF
>TRBJ2-7|TRBV5-3|-|-
TGTGCCAGAACCTCACATTCCCGGGGAGAAGCGCGTGAGCAGTACTTC
CARTSHSRGEAREQYF
>TRBJ1-1|TRBV29-1|-|-
TGCAGCGTTGGCCGGACACAGAACACTGAAGCTTTCTTT
CSVGRTQNTEAFF
>TRBJ2-6|TRBV5-5|TRBD1|-
TGTGCCAGCAGCTTGGGACGGACAGGAGCCTCTGGGGCCAACGTCCTGACTTTC
CASSLGRTGASGANVLTF
>TRBJ1-2|TRBV14|TRBD1|-
TGTGCCAGCAGCCAAGATTTGGCCAGGGGGCAAGGCTACACCTTC
CASSQDLARGQGYTF
>TRBJ2-2|TRBV2|TRBD2|-
TGTGCCAGCAGTGTTGCGGGGGGTTCCCTATCCGGGGAGCTGTTTTTT
CASSVAGGSLSGELFF
>TRBJ1-3|TRBV9|-|-
TGTGCCAGCAGCGTAGGAGTTTCTGGAAACACCATATATTTT
CASSVGVSGNTIYF